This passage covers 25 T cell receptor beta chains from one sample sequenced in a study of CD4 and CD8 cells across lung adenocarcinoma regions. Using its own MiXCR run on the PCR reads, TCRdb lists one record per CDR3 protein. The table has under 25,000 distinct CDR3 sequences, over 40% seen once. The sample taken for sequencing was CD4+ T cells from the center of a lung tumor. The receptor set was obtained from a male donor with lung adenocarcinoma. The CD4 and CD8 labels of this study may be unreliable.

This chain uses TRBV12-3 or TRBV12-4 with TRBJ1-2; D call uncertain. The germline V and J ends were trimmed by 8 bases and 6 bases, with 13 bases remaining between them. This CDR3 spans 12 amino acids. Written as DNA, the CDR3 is TGTGCCAGCGCCTGGGTGGGAAATGGCTACACCTTC. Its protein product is CASAWVGNGYTF.

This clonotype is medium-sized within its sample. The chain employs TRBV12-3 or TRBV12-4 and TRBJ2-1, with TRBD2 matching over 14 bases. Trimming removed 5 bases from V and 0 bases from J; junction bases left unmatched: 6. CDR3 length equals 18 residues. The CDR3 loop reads CASSRLAGGLRSYNEQFF. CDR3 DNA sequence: TGTGCCAGCAGTCGACTAGCGGGAGGGTTACGCTCCTACAATGAGCAGTTCTTC.

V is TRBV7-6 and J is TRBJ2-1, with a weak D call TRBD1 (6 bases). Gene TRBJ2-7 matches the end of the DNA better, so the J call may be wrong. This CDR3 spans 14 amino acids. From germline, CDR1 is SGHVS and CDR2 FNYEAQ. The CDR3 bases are TGTGCCAGCAGCTTAGCCTTGGGGGCGAACGAGCAGTACTTC. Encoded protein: CASSLALGANEQYF.

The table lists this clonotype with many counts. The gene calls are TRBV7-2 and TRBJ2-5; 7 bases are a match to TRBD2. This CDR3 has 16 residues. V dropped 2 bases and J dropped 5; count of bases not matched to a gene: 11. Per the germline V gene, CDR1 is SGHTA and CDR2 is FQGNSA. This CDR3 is CASSLSLAGEGETQYF. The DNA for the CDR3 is TGTGCCAGCAGCTTATCGTTGGCGGGAGAGGGGGAGACCCAGTACTTC. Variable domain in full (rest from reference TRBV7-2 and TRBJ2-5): GAGVSQSPSNKVTEKGKDVELRCDPISGHTALYWYRQSLGQGLEFLIYFQGNSAPDKSGLPSDRFSAERTGGSVSTLTIQRTQQEDSAVYLCASSLSLAGEGETQYFGPGTRLLVL.

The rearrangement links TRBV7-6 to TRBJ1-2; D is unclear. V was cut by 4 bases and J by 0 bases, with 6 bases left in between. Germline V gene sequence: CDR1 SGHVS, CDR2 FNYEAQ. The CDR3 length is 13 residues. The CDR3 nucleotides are TGTGCCAGCAGCTCACCTTCTAACTATGGCTACACCTTC. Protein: CASSSPSNYGYTF.

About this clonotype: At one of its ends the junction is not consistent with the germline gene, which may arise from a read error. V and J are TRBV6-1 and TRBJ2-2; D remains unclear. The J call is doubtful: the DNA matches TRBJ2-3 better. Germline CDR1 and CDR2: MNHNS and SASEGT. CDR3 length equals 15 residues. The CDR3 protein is CASRLQAVITDKQYF. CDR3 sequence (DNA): TGTGCCAGCAGACTCCAGGCCGTAATCACAGATAAGCAGTATTTT.

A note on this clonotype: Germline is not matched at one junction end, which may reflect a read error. The chain's CDR3 is CASSELAGGESYNAQFF. In DNA form, the CDR3 reads TGCGCCAGCAGTGAATTAGCGGGGGGAGAGTCCTACAATGCGCAGTTCTTC. The genes are TRBV10-2 and TRBJ2-1; 10 bases agree with TRBD2. The CDR3 spans 17 residues. Looked up from germline, CDR1 is WSHSY and CDR2 is SAAADI.

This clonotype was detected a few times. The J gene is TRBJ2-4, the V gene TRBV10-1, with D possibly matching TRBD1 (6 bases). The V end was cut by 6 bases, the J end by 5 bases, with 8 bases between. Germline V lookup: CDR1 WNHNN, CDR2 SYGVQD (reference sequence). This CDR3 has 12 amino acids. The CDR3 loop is CASRTGENIQYF. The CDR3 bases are TGCGCCAGCAGGACAGGAGAAAACATTCAGTACTTC.

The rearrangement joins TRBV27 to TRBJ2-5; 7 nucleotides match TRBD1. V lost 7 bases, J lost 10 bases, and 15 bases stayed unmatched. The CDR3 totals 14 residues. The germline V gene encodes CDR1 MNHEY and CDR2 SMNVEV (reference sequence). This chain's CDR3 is CASTMRGPAYVQYF. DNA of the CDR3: TGTGCCAGCACTATGAGGGGGCCCGCTTACGTCCAGTACTTC.

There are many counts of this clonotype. CDR3: CASSQVSVGEQFF. The CDR3 DNA reads TGTGCCAGCAGCCAAGTTAGTGTCGGTGAGCAGTTCTTC. The V call is TRBV4-2, the J call TRBJ2-1; D is unresolved. V was pared by 1 base and J by 9 bases, with 10 bases between. The CDR3 has 13 amino acids. Germline-derived CDR1 and CDR2 are LGHNA and YNFKEQ.

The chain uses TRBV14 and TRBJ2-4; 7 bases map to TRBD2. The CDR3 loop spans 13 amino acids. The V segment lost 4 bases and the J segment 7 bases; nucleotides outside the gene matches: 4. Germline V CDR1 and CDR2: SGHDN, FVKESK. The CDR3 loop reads CASSLGLDNIQYF. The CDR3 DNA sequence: TGTGCCAGCAGCCTCGGACTAGACAACATTCAGTACTTC.

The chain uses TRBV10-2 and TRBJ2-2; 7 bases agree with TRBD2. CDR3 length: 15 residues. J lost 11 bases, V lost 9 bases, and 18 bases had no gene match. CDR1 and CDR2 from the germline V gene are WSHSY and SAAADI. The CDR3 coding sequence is TGCGCCAGGGGCCCACAGGTAGCGGGCACAGATGAGCTGTTTTTT. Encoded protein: CARGPQVAGTDELFF.

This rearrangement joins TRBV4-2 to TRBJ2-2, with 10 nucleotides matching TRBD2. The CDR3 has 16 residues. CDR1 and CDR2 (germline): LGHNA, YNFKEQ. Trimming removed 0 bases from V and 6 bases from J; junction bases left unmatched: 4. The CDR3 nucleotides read TGTGCCAGCAGCCAAGATCTACTAGCGGGATCCGGGGAGCTGTTTTTT. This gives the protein CASSQDLLAGSGELFF.

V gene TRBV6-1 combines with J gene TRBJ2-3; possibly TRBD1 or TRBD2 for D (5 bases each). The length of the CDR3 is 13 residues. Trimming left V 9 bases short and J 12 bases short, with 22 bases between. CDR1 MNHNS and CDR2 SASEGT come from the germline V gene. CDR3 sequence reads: CARGRRAKNIQYF. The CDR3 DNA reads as TGTGCCAGGGGGCGGCGGGCCAAAAACATTCAGTATTTT.

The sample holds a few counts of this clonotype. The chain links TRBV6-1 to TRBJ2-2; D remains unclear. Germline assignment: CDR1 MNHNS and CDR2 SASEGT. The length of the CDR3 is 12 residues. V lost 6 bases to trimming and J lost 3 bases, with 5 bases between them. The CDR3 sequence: CASSFHTGELFF. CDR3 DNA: TGTGCCAGCAGCTTCCACACCGGGGAGCTGTTTTTT.

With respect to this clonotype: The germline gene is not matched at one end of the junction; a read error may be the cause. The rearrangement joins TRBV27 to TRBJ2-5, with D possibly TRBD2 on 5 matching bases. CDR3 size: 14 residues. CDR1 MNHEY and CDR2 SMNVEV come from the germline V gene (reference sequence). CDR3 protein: CAGSAGRVAETQYF. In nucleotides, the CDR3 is TGTGCCGGGAGTGCCGGCCGTGTGGCAGAGACCCAGTACTTT.

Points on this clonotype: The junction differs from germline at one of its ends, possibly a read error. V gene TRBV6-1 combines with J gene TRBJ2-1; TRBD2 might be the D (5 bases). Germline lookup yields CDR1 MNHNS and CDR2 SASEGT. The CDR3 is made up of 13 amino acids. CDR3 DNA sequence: TGTGCCAGCAGTGAAGGGAACACCGGGGAGCAGTTTTTC. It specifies CASSEGNTGEQFF.

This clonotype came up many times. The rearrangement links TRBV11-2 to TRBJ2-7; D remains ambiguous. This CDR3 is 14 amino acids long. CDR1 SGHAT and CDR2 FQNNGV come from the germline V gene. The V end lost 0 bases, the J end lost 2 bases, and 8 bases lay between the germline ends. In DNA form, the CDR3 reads TGTGCCAGCAGCTTAGATGAACGGGCCTACGAGCAGTACTTC. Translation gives CASSLDERAYEQYF.

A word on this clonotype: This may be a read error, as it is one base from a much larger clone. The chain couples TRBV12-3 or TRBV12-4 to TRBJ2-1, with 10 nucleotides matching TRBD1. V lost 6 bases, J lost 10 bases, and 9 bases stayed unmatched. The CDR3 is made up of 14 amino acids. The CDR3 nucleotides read TGTGCCAGCAGCCTCGGGACAGGGGCTTCCGAGCAGTTCTTC. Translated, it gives CASSLGTGASEQFF.

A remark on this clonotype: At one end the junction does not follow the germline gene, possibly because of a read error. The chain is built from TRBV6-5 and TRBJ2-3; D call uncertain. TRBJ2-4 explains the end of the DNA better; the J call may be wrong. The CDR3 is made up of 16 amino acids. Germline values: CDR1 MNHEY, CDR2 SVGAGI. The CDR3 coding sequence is TGTGCCAGCAGTTACTCCCGGCTGAGAGCCAAAGACATTCAGTACTTC. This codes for CASSYSRLRAKDIQYF.

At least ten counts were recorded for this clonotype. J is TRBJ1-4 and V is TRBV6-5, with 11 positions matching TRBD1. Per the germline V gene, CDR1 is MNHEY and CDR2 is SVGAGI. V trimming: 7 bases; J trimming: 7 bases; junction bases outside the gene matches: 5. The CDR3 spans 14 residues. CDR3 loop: CASTGQGAGEKLFF. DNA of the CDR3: TGTGCCAGCACCGGACAGGGGGCCGGTGAAAAACTGTTTTTT.

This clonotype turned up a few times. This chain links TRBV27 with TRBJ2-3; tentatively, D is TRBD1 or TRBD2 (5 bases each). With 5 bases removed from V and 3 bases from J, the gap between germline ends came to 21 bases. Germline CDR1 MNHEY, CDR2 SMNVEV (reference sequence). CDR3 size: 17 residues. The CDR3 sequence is CASSAGRRGCGTDTQYF. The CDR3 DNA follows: TGTGCCAGCAGTGCGGGCCGACGGGGCTGTGGGACAGATACGCAGTATTTT.

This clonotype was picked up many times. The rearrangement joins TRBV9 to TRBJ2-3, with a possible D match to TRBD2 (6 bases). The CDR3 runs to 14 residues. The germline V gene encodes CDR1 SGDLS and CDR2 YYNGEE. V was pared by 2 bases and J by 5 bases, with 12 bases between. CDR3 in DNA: TGTGCCAGCAGCGTCTCCGGAGCGGGAGATACGCAGTATTTT. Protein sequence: CASSVSGAGDTQYF. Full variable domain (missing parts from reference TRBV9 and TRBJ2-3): DSGVTQTPKHLITATGQRVTLRCSPRSGDLSVYWYQQSLDQGLQFLIQYYNGEERAKGNILERFSAQQFPDLHSELNLSSLELGDSALYFCASSVSGAGDTQYFGPGTRLTVL.

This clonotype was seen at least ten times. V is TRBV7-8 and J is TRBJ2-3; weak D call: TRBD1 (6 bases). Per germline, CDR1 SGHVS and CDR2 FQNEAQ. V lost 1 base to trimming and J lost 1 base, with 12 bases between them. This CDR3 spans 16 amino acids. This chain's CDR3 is CASSLVPGAGTDTQYF. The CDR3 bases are TGTGCCAGCAGCTTAGTACCAGGGGCAGGCACAGATACGCAGTATTTT.

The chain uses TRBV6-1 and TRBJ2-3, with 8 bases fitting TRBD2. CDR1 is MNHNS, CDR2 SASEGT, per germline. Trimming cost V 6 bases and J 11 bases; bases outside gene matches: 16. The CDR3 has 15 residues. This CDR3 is CASSGGVTTKDMQYF. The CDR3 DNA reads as TGTGCCAGCAGCGGGGGGGTGACAACCAAAGACATGCAGTATTTT.